This T cell receptor beta chain was observed in a study of blood T cell repertoires in COVID-19 (dated by TCRdb to about 2020). In terms of the full investigation: Samples covering the acute and convalescent phases of COVID-19 were provided by collaborators in the United States, Italy and Spain. Nearly every sample came with metadata listing a de-identified subject ID, COVID-19 status, age in years and sex. The dataset comprised deeply sampled blood TCRbeta repertoires from subjects exposed to, actively infected with, or recovered from COVID-19. The samples were drawn from the first 160 participants of the ongoing ImmuneRACE study and from over 950 subjects provided by 6 global collaborators. Where HLA class I and class II types were available, the types were taken from metadata supplied by the sample provider, not from assay-based typing. The prospective study material was composed of cDNA or gDNA derived from T cells, B-cell-depleted T cells, or PBMCs. The repertoires were made available in a free public database intended to serve as a resource for research on the immune response to SARS-CoV-2. What the work shows at the level of the full study, not this receptor alone: Clinical and demographic metadata were provided uncurated, with the amount varying by source and participant.

Worth noting for this clone: This receptor's antigen is unknown. Base qualities are missing; no much larger clone stands one base away.

TCRbeta CDR3 regions were amplified from genomic DNA using the immunoSEQ Assay, a bias-controlled multiplex PCR. The original methods were these. Nucleated cell counts per sample were estimated from amplification of reference gene primers within the assay. To quantify the absolute abundance of each unique TCRbeta CDR3 rearrangement, sequence reads were collapsed and filtered. For each sample, productive Simpson clonality was calculated as the square root of Simpson's diversity index over productive rearrangements. TCRdb stores this immuneACCESS table with in-frame sequences only. Part of the clones is absent; in the studies checked, under half of the shortfall reflects unresolved V genes, and no reason is known for the rest. V, J and clone size reflect that table, while D and trimming were determined from the DNA. The table for this sample lists roughly 100,000 clones; over 65% of them were counted only once. The ten largest account for 6.2% of the sample.

V is trimmed back by 0 bases and J by 3 bases, and the junction contains 2 bases that no gene match accounts for. Sequences MRHNA (CDR1) and SNTAGT (CDR2) are obtained from the germline V gene. The CDR3 measures 15 amino acids from cysteine to phenylalanine. CDR3 DNA is the only sequence kept; it has 45 bases, read in frame from the first base. In Seattle, one collaborating source enrolled patients while the infection was active and tracked those patients longitudinally over the course of disease. Whole blood was collected in K2EDTA tubes by collaborating institutions according to the institutions' own protocols. For TCRbeta analysis, collaborators shipped samples in one of three forms: frozen whole blood, isolated PBMCs, or DNA extracted from either of those sample types.

Sequencing used peripheral blood. The receptor comes from a man older than 75 with COVID-19, enrolled during active disease. The chain is encoded by TRBV6-4 joined to TRBJ2-1; TRBD1 lines up with 7 middle nucleotides. CDR3 loop: CASSDSGTVYNEQFF. The DNA is TGTGCCAGCAGTGACTCGGGGACAGTCTACAATGAGCAGTTCTTC.